These 8 T cell receptor beta chains were all obtained from the same sample, sequenced in a study of blood T cell repertoires in COVID-19 (dated by TCRdb to 2020 to 2022). Libraries were made using the immunoSEQ multiplex PCR assay. TCRdb carries this immuneACCESS record with in-frame sequences only. Its versions omit some clonotypes, under half of them owing to an unresolved V gene in the studies checked, with the rest unexplained. The sample table lists about 330,000 clones, 85% to 90% of them with a count of one. 8.5% to 12% of the sample comes from the top ten. Sequencing used PBMCs or T cells enriched from blood (not recorded which). The receptors come from a woman aged 18-35 years who had recovered from COVID-19.

J is TRBJ1-3 and V is TRBV30; 8 bases are shared with TRBD1. This CDR3 has 13 amino acids. V trimming: 5 bases; J trimming: 2 bases; junction bases outside the gene matches: 2. Germline V gives CDR1 GTSNPN, CDR2 SVGIG (reference sequence). The CDR3 DNA is TGTGCCTGGGACAGGGGAACTGGAAACACCATATATTTT. It codes for CAWDRGTGNTIYF.

The rearrangement joins TRBV11-2 to TRBJ1-2; TRBD1 aligns across 7 bases. The CDR3 consists of 16 residues. Germline CDR1 is SGHAT and CDR2 is FQNNGV. V was clipped by 5 bases and J by 4 bases; unmatched bases: 13. CDR3 sequence reads: CASSPFSGTDAYGYTF. DNA of the CDR3: TGTGCCAGCAGCCCCTTCTCCGGGACAGACGCCTATGGCTACACCTTC.

V is TRBV5-1 and J is TRBJ1-4; no clear D. The V and J ends lost 0 bases and 6 bases respectively, with 12 bases between them. CDR3 size: 15 residues. Germline V gene lookup returns CDR1 SGHRS and CDR2 YFSETQ. The CDR3 sequence: CASSLVATKHEKLFF. CDR3 bases: TGCGCCAGCAGCTTGGTGGCCACGAAACATGAAAAACTGTTTTTT. The full variable domain, in which reference TRBV5-1 and TRBJ1-4 provide the parts outside the CDR3, is KAGVTQTPRYLIKTRGQQVTLSCSPISGHRSVSWYQQTPGQGLQFLFEYFSETQRNKGNFPGRFSGRQFSNSRSEMNVSTLELGDSALYLCASSLVATKHEKLFFGSGTQLSVL.

The rearrangement uses TRBV4-2 and TRBJ1-2, with D tentatively TRBD1 (6 bases). Germline V CDR1 and CDR2: LGHNA, YNFKEQ. V lost 0 bases and J 2 bases, leaving 13 bases between the germline ends. CDR3 length: 16 amino acids. CDR3 protein: CASSQERTAENYGYTF. DNA of the CDR3: TGTGCCAGCAGCCAAGAGAGGACAGCGGAAAACTATGGCTACACCTTC.

The chain has TRBV5-1 and TRBJ2-2; 11 bases align to TRBD1. Germline CDR1 reads SGHRS; CDR2 reads YFSETQ. Trimming cost V 4 bases and J 6 bases; bases outside gene matches: 5. This CDR3 contains 15 residues. DNA of the CDR3: TGCGCCAGCAGCCCGGGGACAGGGGGGGCCGGGGAGCTGTTTTTT. Translation: CASSPGTGGAGELFF. Full variable domain (missing parts from reference TRBV5-1 and TRBJ2-2): KAGVTQTPRYLIKTRGQQVTLSCSPISGHRSVSWYQQTPGQGLQFLFEYFSETQRNKGNFPGRFSGRQFSNSRSEMNVSTLELGDSALYLCASSPGTGGAGELFFGEGSRLTVL.

The chain couples TRBV27 to TRBJ2-1; no definite D call. V was cut by 2 bases and J by 1 base, with 6 bases left in between. The CDR3 sequence is 14 residues long. Germline V gives CDR1 MNHEY, CDR2 SMNVEV (reference sequence). The CDR3 DNA sequence: TGTGCCAGCAGTTTAAGGCGGTCCTACAATGAGCAGTTCTTC. It translates to CASSLRRSYNEQFF.

The DNA for the CDR3 is TGTGCCAGCAGCTTGAGGACTCCTAATCAGCCCCAGCATTTT. Protein sequence: CASSLRTPNQPQHF. The chain carries TRBV7-3 and TRBJ1-5; D unresolved. The CDR3 loop spans 14 amino acids. Germline lookup yields CDR1 SGHTA and CDR2 FQGTGA. Trimming took 3 bases from V and 4 from J, leaving 10 bases between them.

V and J are TRBV11-2 and TRBJ1-6; TRBD1 aligns across 10 bases. Trimming removed 1 base from V and 8 bases from J; junction bases left unmatched: 5. The CDR3 consists of 16 residues. Germline CDR1 SGHAT, CDR2 FQNNGV. The CDR3 here is CASSLAWGTGDSPLHF. In nucleotides, the CDR3 is TGTGCCAGCAGCTTAGCCTGGGGGACAGGGGATTCACCCCTCCACTTT.